The 15 T cell receptor beta chains below were found in one sample sequenced in a study of T cells in Graves' hyperthyroidism and ophthalmopathy. Amplification yielded TCR beta CDR3 regions, with RNA transcripts as the source. HTBI primers were used for first-round RT-PCR of the TCR CDR3. TCRdb re-called the multiplex PCR reads with MiXCR, one entry per CDR3 protein. The table lists roughly 500,000 distinct CDR3 sequences, about 16% of them singletons. Input material: blood. The source of these receptors is a woman in her 30s with Graves' ophthalmopathy.

There are many counts of this clonotype. V is TRBV27 and J is TRBJ2-7; the D is unclear. The length of the CDR3 is 13 residues. Trimming stripped 3 bases from V and 1 base from J, with 7 bases between. Germline V gene data show CDR1 as MNHEY and CDR2 as SMNVEV (reference sequence). CDR3: CASSLYRSYEQYF. CDR3 in DNA: TGTGCCAGCAGTTTGTACAGATCCTACGAGCAGTACTTC.

This clonotype was picked up many times. The J gene is TRBJ2-5, the V gene TRBV6-1, with 9 nucleotides matching TRBD1. Per the germline V gene, CDR1 is MNHNS and CDR2 is SASEGT. The CDR3 totals 15 residues. With V trimmed by 6 bases and J by 4 bases, 9 bases remained unmatched. CDR3 protein: CASRKQGAASETQYF. In DNA form, the CDR3 reads TGTGCCAGCAGGAAACAGGGGGCTGCCTCAGAGACCCAGTACTTC.

This clonotype was detected many times. The chain employs TRBV5-5 and TRBJ2-7; D is perhaps TRBD2 (6 bases). The germline V gene encodes CDR1 SGHKS and CDR2 YYEKEE (reference sequence). This CDR3 region has 15 residues. Deletions cut 0 bases from V and 2 bases from J, with 12 bases between. CDR3 amino acids: CASSLGPAGTYEQYF. As DNA, the CDR3 is TGTGCCAGCAGCTTGGGGCCGGCGGGGACCTACGAGCAGTACTTC.

This clonotype was picked up many times. The V call is TRBV12-3 or TRBV12-4, the J call TRBJ2-7; a weak D match, TRBD2 (5 bases). V lost 7 bases, J lost 6 bases, and 22 bases lay in between. This CDR3 contains 15 residues. The CDR3 nucleotides read TGTGCCAGCACCCTGGACCGGGCCTCTGAGGGCGAGCAGTACTTC. Translating it yields CASTLDRASEGEQYF.

This clonotype has more than one count but fewer than ten. The genes are TRBV6-2 or TRBV6-3 and TRBJ2-7; 14 nucleotides line up with TRBD2. The V gene's germline CDR1 is MNHEY and CDR2 SVGEGT. J gave up 3 bases and V 7 bases, and 11 bases lay outside the gene matches. The CDR3 is 17 amino acids. This CDR3 is CASKGTSGGRTHYEQYF. CDR3 in DNA: TGTGCCAGCAAGGGGACTAGCGGGGGAAGGACCCACTACGAGCAGTACTTC.

With respect to this clonotype: This may be a read error, as it is one base from a much larger clone. The rearrangement joins TRBV5-6 to TRBJ2-1, with TRBD2 matching over 11 bases. Trimming removed 5 bases from V and 9 bases from J; junction bases left unmatched: 7. Germline V gene sequence: CDR1 SGHDT, CDR2 YYEEEE. The CDR3 loop spans 14 amino acids. The CDR3 DNA follows: TGTGCCAGCAGTTGCTCGACTAGCGGGACTGAGCAGTTCTTC. This gives the protein CASSCSTSGTEQFF.

This clonotype has only a few counts. The J gene is TRBJ2-3, the V gene TRBV7-9; 7 nucleotides agree with TRBD2. V was clipped by 8 bases and J by 4 bases; unmatched bases: 3. The CDR3 totals 12 residues. Germline-derived CDR1 and CDR2 are SEHNR and FQNEAQ (reference sequence). DNA of the CDR3: TGTGCCAGCGCGGGAGTGTCAGATACGCAGTATTTT. It translates to CASAGVSDTQYF.

This clonotype was seen repeatedly, ten times or more. V is TRBV20-1 and J is TRBJ1-4, with D unclear. In germline, CDR1 is DFQATT, CDR2 SNEGSKA (reference sequence). Trimming cost V 6 bases and J 0 bases, with 8 bases left between them. The CDR3 contains 13 residues. CDR3 nucleotides: TGCAGTGCCCTTGGCTCAACTAATGAAAAACTGTTTTTT. As protein: CSALGSTNEKLFF.

This clonotype was seen only a few times. V is TRBV12-3 or TRBV12-4 and J is TRBJ1-1; 8 bases fit TRBD1. This CDR3 is 13 amino acids long. V was clipped by 6 bases and J by 8 bases; unmatched bases: 8. The CDR3, as DNA: TGTGCCAGCAGCGTCGTAGGACAGGGAGAAGCTTTCTTT. It is translated as CASSVVGQGEAFF.

This clonotype was counted a few times. V usage is TRBV4-3 and J usage is TRBJ1-4; TRBD1 is a possible D gene (5 bases). This CDR3 is 15 amino acids long. V was pared by 4 bases and J by 7 bases, with 16 bases between. Germline CDR1 is LGHNA and CDR2 is YSLEER. CDR3 residues: CASSLEGSVGEKLFF. In DNA, the CDR3 is TGCGCCAGCAGCCTTGAGGGGAGTGTAGGTGAAAAACTGTTTTTT.

This clonotype was counted at least ten times. The chain links TRBV3-1 to TRBJ1-5; the match to TRBD1 covers 8 bases. Germline-derived CDR1 and CDR2 are LGHDT and YNNKEL (reference sequence). J lost 0 bases, V lost 1 base, and 2 bases had no gene match. CDR3 size: 16 residues. For the CDR3, the DNA is TGTGCCAGCAGCCAAGGGACAGGGTATAGCAATCAGCCCCAGCATTTT. This codes for CASSQGTGYSNQPQHF.

This clonotype was picked up many times. V usage is TRBV20-1 and J usage is TRBJ1-6; D is possibly TRBD1 (6 bases). CDR3 length: 12 amino acids. CDR1 and CDR2 from the germline V gene are DFQATT and SNEGSKA (reference sequence). V was cut by 3 bases and J by 7 bases, with 7 bases left in between. CDR3 sequence (DNA): TGCAGTGCTAGTACAGGGAATTCACCCCTCCACTTT. This gives the protein CSASTGNSPLHF.

This clonotype was counted at least ten times. The V and J genes are TRBV18 and TRBJ1-4; D not resolved. Germline CDR1 reads KGHSH; CDR2 reads LQKENI. The CDR3 totals 14 residues. Trimming shortened V by 2 bases and J by 1 base, and 5 bases separated the two germline ends. CDR3 residues: CASSPGLTNEKLFF. The DNA of the CDR3 is TGTGCCAGCTCACCAGGGTTAACTAATGAAAAACTGTTTTTT.

This clonotype has ten or more counts. The J gene is TRBJ2-5, the V gene TRBV2, with no clear D. The CDR3 runs to 13 residues. Germline V gene lookup returns CDR1 SNHLY and CDR2 FYNNEI. V lost 2 bases, J lost 3 bases, and 7 bases lay in between. In DNA form, the CDR3 reads TGTGCCAGCAGTGAATTCACGGAAGAGACCCAGTACTTC. It codes for CASSEFTEETQYF.

The rearrangement uses TRBV6-2 or TRBV6-3 and TRBJ2-7; TRBD2 aligns across 8 bases. V shed 9 bases and J 6 bases; nucleotides not matched to a gene: 10. This CDR3 has 13 residues. The germline CDR1 and CDR2 sequences are MNHEY and SVGEGT. The CDR3 DNA sequence: TGTGCCAGTTGGCAGCGGGAGTTTTTCGAGCAGTACTTC. It yields the protein CASWQREFFEQYF.